One and the same sample provided the 27 T cell receptor beta chains below, sequenced in a study of beta chain features in type 1 diabetes. Expressed TCRB transcripts were sequenced because the isolated RNA had all been reverse transcribed beforehand. The assay was immunoSEQ multiplex PCR, and TCRdb's table has in-frame clones only and misses some. Of 900,000 or so clones listed, roughly 15% are singletons. Sequenced input: naive CD4+ T cells from blood. The receptors stem from a woman aged 18-29 years in good health.

A few counts support this clone. This chain joins TRBV5-6 and TRBJ2-3; D call uncertain. The germline CDR1 and CDR2 sequences are SGHDT and YYEEEE. V shed 4 bases and J shed 6 bases, with 12 bases lying between them. The CDR3 is made up of 13 amino acids. CDR3 in amino acids: CASSRASTDTQYF. DNA for the CDR3: TGTGCCAGCAGCAGAGCTAGTACTGATACGCAGTATTTT.

This clone was observed a few times. This chain connects TRBV28 to TRBJ1-4; a weak D match, TRBD1 (5 bases). V was clipped by 4 bases and J by 5 bases, with 20 bases between them. The germline gives CDR1 MDHEN, CDR2 SYDVKM. The length of the CDR3 is 17 residues. The CDR3: CASSSFWRQRENEKLFF. CDR3 nucleotide sequence: TGTGCCAGCAGTTCCTTCTGGCGACAGCGAGAAAATGAAAAACTGTTTTTT.

Only a few counts were recorded for this clone. The DNA of the CDR3 is TGTGCCAGCAGTTTCATGCCCCGATCGAACACTGAAGCTTTCTTT. This codes for CASSFMPRSNTEAFF. V is TRBV28 and J is TRBJ1-1; no firm D call. The CDR3 contains 15 residues. V gave up 3 bases and J gave up 1 base, with 12 bases separating them. From germline, CDR1 is MDHEN and CDR2 SYDVKM.

The chain recombines TRBV5-1 with TRBJ2-1; D possibly corresponds to TRBD2 (6 bases). V lost 3 bases and J lost 6, with 10 bases in between. This CDR3 spans 13 amino acids. Germline CDR1 reads SGHRS; CDR2 reads YFSETQ. Here the CDR3 reads CASSWDLPNEQFF. As DNA, the CDR3 is TGCGCCAGCAGCTGGGACTTACCCAATGAGCAGTTCTTC.

The chain is built from TRBV4-2 and TRBJ2-7; 8 bases fit TRBD2. The V gene end was trimmed by 4 bases and the J gene end by 1 base; junction bases not matched to a gene: 9. The CDR3 runs to 16 residues. Germline values: CDR1 LGHNA, CDR2 YNFKEQ. This CDR3 reads CASSPAGTSYSYEQYF. The CDR3 DNA is TGTGCCAGCAGCCCAGCTGGGACTAGTTATTCCTACGAGCAGTACTTC.

This clone came up a few times. V is TRBV4-1 and J is TRBJ2-5, with D maybe TRBD2 (5 bases). The CDR3 consists of 13 residues. Trimming took 2 bases from V and 5 from J, leaving 9 bases between them. From germline, CDR1 is MGHRA and CDR2 YSYEKL. The CDR3 spells CASSQRTEETQYF. CDR3 coding DNA: TGCGCCAGCAGCCAACGGACTGAGGAGACCCAGTACTTC.

The V gene is TRBV23-1, the J gene TRBJ2-5; 14 positions agree with TRBD2. TRBV23-1 is sorted into the ORF group, with uncertain function. Unmatched junction bases numbered 6, after V lost 0 bases and J lost 3 bases. The CDR3 totals 18 residues. The CDR3 reads CASSQSGLAGGPKETQYF. The CDR3 DNA is TGCGCCAGCAGTCAATCAGGACTAGCGGGAGGCCCGAAAGAGACCCAGTACTTC.

V and J are TRBV28 and TRBJ2-5, with a possible D match to TRBD1 (6 bases). The CDR3 is made up of 14 amino acids. Germline V gene data show CDR1 as MDHEN and CDR2 as SYDVKM. V gave up 6 bases and J gave up 2 bases, with 13 bases separating them. DNA of the CDR3: TGTGCCAGCAGCCCTGGGGACATACAAGAGACCCAGTACTTC. Protein sequence: CASSPGDIQETQYF.

This clone was detected only a few times. The chain carries TRBV5-4 and TRBJ2-1, with D unresolved. The length of the CDR3 is 15 residues. V shed 0 bases and J shed 2 bases, with 9 bases lying between them. The V gene's germline CDR1 is SGHNT and CDR2 YYREEE (reference sequence). Here the CDR3 DNA reads TGTGCCAGCAGCTTGGGGGGTTGGGCCTACAATGAGCAGTTCTTC. Translating it yields CASSLGGWAYNEQFF.

This clone has a handful of counts. V is TRBV11-3 and J is TRBJ2-7; possibly TRBD1 for D (5 bases). V lost 1 base and J 6 bases, leaving 10 bases between the germline ends. This CDR3 region has 13 residues. Germline V lookup: CDR1 SGHNT, CDR2 YENEEA. The CDR3 DNA sequence: TGTGCCAGCAGCTTAGTTAGGGGTTCCGAGCAGTACTTC. It codes for CASSLVRGSEQYF. Full variable domain (rest looked up from reference TRBV11-3 and TRBJ2-7): EAGVVQSPRYKIIEKKQPVAFWCNPISGHNTLYWYLQNLGQGPELLIRYENEEAVDDSQLPKDRFSAERLKGVDSTLKIQPAELGDSAVYLCASSLVRGSEQYFGPGTRLTVT.

The rearrangement links TRBV28 to TRBJ2-1, with TRBD2 matching over 12 bases. With V trimmed by 3 bases and J by 9 bases, 6 bases remained unmatched. The CDR3 consists of 15 residues. The germline CDR1 and CDR2 sequences are MDHEN and SYDVKM. The CDR3 protein is CASSFGLAGGIEQFF. As DNA, the CDR3 is TGTGCCAGCAGTTTCGGCCTAGCGGGAGGGATTGAGCAGTTCTTC.

This clone has a handful of counts. V is TRBV6-1 and J is TRBJ2-7; D call uncertain. Germline-derived CDR1 and CDR2 are MNHNS and SASEGT. The germline V and J ends were trimmed by 6 bases and 3 bases, with 12 bases remaining between them. This CDR3 region has 13 residues. CDR3 amino acids: CASRTGSDYEQYF. CDR3 in DNA: TGTGCCAGCAGGACCGGGTCCGACTACGAGCAGTACTTC.

This chain links TRBV4-3 with TRBJ1-2; 12 bases fit TRBD1. CDR1 and CDR2 (germline): LGHNA, YSLEER. J lost 8 bases, V lost 5 bases, and 12 bases had no gene match. CDR3 length equals 16 residues. CDR3 nucleotide sequence: TGCGCCAGCAGCGACCCGGGACAGGGGGCAGTTTACGGCTACACCTTC. Translating gives CASSDPGQGAVYGYTF.

This clone was detected only a few times. The rearrangement uses TRBV25-1 and TRBJ2-1; 12 bases are a match to TRBD2. Germline CDR1 and CDR2: MGHDK and SYGVNS. With 4 bases clipped from V and 4 bases from J, the junction kept 5 bases outside the gene matches. This CDR3 region has 16 residues. The CDR3 protein is CASSGRLAGEYNEQFF. In nucleotides, the CDR3 is TGTGCCAGCAGTGGAAGACTAGCGGGAGAGTACAATGAGCAGTTCTTC.

V is TRBV6-1 and J is TRBJ2-1, with a tentative D call TRBD2 (6 bases). The CDR3 runs to 14 residues. Germline CDR1 is MNHNS and CDR2 is SASEGT. V was shortened by 8 bases and J by 6 bases, with 17 bases between the two germline ends. In nucleotides, the CDR3 is TGTGCCAGCGTGATGTGGTTCGGGGGCAATGAGCAGTTCTTC. It yields the protein CASVMWFGGNEQFF.

The table lists this clone with a few counts. The chain recombines TRBV5-6 with TRBJ1-1; 10 bases fit TRBD1. The V gene's germline CDR1 is SGHDT and CDR2 YYEEEE. V lost 2 bases, J lost 1 base, and 11 bases stayed unmatched. There are 18 residues in the CDR3. The CDR3 region is CASSFIAGTGAKNTEAFF. The CDR3 nucleotides are TGTGCCAGCAGCTTTATCGCGGGGACAGGGGCGAAGAACACTGAAGCTTTCTTT.

The chain employs TRBV1 and TRBJ1-5; the D call in the table, TRBD1, was not verified against the DNA. TRBV1 is a pseudogene segment. The CDR3 is 19 amino acids. The CDR3 protein is CTSSQENGQGANGNQPQHF. In DNA, the CDR3 is TGCACCAGCAGCCAGGAAAACGGACAGGGGGCAAATGGCAATCAGCCCCAGCATTTT.

The sample holds a few counts of this clone. This rearrangement joins TRBV2 to TRBJ2-5; 7 bases are a match to TRBD1. CDR3 length equals 15 residues. With V trimmed by 6 bases and J by 5 bases, 12 bases remained unmatched. Germline V gene lookup returns CDR1 SNHLY and CDR2 FYNNEI. The CDR3 region is CASSDSPTGRETQYF. The CDR3, as DNA: TGTGCCAGCAGCGACTCCCCGACAGGGCGGGAGACCCAGTACTTC.

Note on this clone: The DNA is left out, because the CDR3 cannot be placed on it with certainty; the CDR3 is given as TCRdb lists it. The chain couples TRBV9 to TRBJ1-3. Germline V gene data show CDR1 as SGDLS and CDR2 as YYNGEE. The CDR3 length equals 17 residues, ends included. CDR3 amino acids: CASSVAFGSRPGNTVYF.

The chain carries TRBV19 and TRBJ2-1, with D maybe TRBD1 (6 bases). The V end was cut by 3 bases, the J end by 10 bases, with 7 bases between. This CDR3 region has 11 residues. Germline V gene sequence: CDR1 LNHDA, CDR2 SQIVND (reference sequence). CDR3 in amino acids: CASSMRGEQFF. In DNA, the CDR3 is TGTGCCAGTAGTATGAGGGGGGAGCAGTTCTTC.

This clone was counted between two and nine times. The V call is TRBV23-1, the J call TRBJ1-3, with D unclear. TRBV23-1 carries the ORF label, with uncertain function. Between the trimmed V and J ends, which lost 0 bases and 0 bases, there was a span of 12 bases. The CDR3 contains 17 residues. CDR3 residues: CASSQSTVFPSGNTIYF. The CDR3 DNA reads as TGCGCCAGCAGTCAATCCACGGTCTTCCCCTCTGGAAACACCATATATTTT.

In its sample, this clone was seen a few times. V is TRBV7-9 and J is TRBJ2-5, with D perhaps given as TRBD1 or TRBD2 (5 bases each). The CDR3 contains 17 residues. Germline values: CDR1 SEHNR, CDR2 FQNEAQ (reference sequence). Trimming removed 6 bases at V and 4 bases at J, with 24 bases between. CDR3 coding DNA: TGTGCCAGCAGTTCCGGGACCCTGGGCGCGGCGAGAGAGACCCAGTACTTC. Its translation: CASSSGTLGAARETQYF. The full variable domain, rest sourced from reference TRBV7-9 and TRBJ2-5, is DTGVSQNPRHKITKRGQNVTFRCDPISEHNRLYWYRQTLGQGPEFLTYFQNEAQLEKSRLLSDRFSAERPKGSFSTLEIQRTEQGDSAMYLCASSSGTLGAARETQYFGPGTRLLVL.

This clone was seen a few times. V gene TRBV7-9 combines with J gene TRBJ2-3; perhaps TRBD2 as D (7 bases). Germline V lookup: CDR1 SEHNR, CDR2 FQNEAQ (reference sequence). V was shortened by 5 bases and J by 6 bases, with 24 bases between the two germline ends. This CDR3 has 17 residues. The CDR3 protein is CASSRGAASSFVDTQYF. The CDR3 nucleotides read TGTGCCAGCAGCCGGGGGGCGGCTTCCAGCTTCGTGGATACGCAGTATTTT. Variable domain in full (rest from reference TRBV7-9 and TRBJ2-3): DTGVSQNPRHKITKRGQNVTFRCDPISEHNRLYWYRQTLGQGPEFLTYFQNEAQLEKSRLLSDRFSAERPKGSFSTLEIQRTEQGDSAMYLCASSRGAASSFVDTQYFGPGTRLTVL.

This clone appeared once. The chain links TRBV4-3 to TRBJ2-7; TRBD2 is a possible D gene (6 bases). Germline values: CDR1 LGHNA, CDR2 YSLEER. The CDR3 runs 15 residues. With 0 bases removed from V and 4 bases from J, the gap between germline ends came to 13 bases. In nucleotides, the CDR3 is TGCGCCAGCAGCCAAGACCCGGGACTCACTTACGAGCAGTACTTC. Encoded protein: CASSQDPGLTYEQYF.

The chain couples TRBV28 to TRBJ2-2, with D perhaps TRBD1 (7 bases). The length of the CDR3 is 16 residues. The V gene lost 2 bases and the J gene lost 5 bases, with 15 bases spanning the gap. Germline CDR1 and CDR2: MDHEN and SYDVKM. The CDR3, as DNA: TGTGCCAGCAGTTTACAGGGGGGAGTGTCAACCGGGGAGCTGTTTTTT. This translates into CASSLQGGVSTGELFF. The whole variable domain, filled in from reference TRBV28 and TRBJ2-2, reads DVKVTQSSRYLVKRTGEKVFLECVQDMDHENMFWYRQDPGLGLRLIYFSYDVKMKEKGDIPEGYSVSREKKERFSLILESASTNQTSMYLCASSLQGGVSTGELFFGEGSRLTVL.

This clone was seen more than once but under ten times. This CDR3 reads CASSFAKDTQYF. CDR3 DNA: TGTGCCAGCAGCTTCGCGAAAGATACGCAGTATTTT. This sequence joins TRBV5-4 and TRBJ2-3; unclear D gene. The V end was cut by 2 bases, the J end by 5 bases, with 6 bases between. There are 12 residues in the CDR3. Germline-derived CDR1 and CDR2 are SGHNT and YYREEE (reference sequence).

The chain links TRBV7-2 to TRBJ2-7; D may correspond to TRBD1 or TRBD2 (6 bases each). Germline values: CDR1 SGHTA, CDR2 FQGNSA. CDR3 length equals 16 residues. Trimming took off 5 bases at V and 3 bases at J, with 20 bases between the two ends. CDR3 bases: TGTGCCAGCAGCCCTCGCGGAGGGGGTCGCGGCTACGAGCAGTACTTC. Residues: CASSPRGGGRGYEQYF.